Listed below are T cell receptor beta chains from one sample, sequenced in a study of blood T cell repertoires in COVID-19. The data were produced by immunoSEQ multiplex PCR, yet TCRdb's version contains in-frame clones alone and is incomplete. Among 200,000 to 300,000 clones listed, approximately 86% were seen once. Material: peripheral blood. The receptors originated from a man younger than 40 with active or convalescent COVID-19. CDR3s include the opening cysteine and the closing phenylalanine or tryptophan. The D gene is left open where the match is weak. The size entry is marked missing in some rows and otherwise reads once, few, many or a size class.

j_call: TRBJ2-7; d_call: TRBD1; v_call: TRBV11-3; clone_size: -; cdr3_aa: CASRLDRASSYEQYF; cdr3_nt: TGTGCCAGCAGACTCGACAGGGCGAGCTCCTACGAGCAGTACTTC
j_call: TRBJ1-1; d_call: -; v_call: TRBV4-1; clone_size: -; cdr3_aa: CASSPLRGGWGTEAFF; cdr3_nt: TGCGCCAGCAGCCCACTCCGAGGAGGGTGGGGCACTGAAGCTTTCTTT
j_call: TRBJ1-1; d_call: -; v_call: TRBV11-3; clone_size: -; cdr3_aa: CASSLARNTEAFF; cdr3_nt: TGTGCCAGCAGCTTAGCCAGGAACACTGAAGCTTTCTTT
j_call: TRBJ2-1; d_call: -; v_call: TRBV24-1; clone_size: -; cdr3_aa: CATSDNDSFDEQFF; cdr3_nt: TGTGCCACCAGTGATAACGACAGTTTCGATGAGCAGTTCTTC
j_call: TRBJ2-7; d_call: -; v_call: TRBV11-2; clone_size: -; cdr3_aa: CASSHGISVSYEQYF; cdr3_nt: TGTGCCAGCAGCCACGGGATAAGCGTCTCCTACGAGCAGTACTTC
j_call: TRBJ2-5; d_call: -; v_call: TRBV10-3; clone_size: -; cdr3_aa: CAIRGGTQETQYF; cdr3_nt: TGTGCCATCAGGGGCGGGACCCAAGAGACCCAGTACTTC
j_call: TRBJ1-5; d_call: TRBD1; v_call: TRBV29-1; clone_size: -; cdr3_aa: CSVATGGRNQPQHF; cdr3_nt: TGCAGCGTTGCAACAGGGGGTCGTAATCAGCCCCAGCATTTT
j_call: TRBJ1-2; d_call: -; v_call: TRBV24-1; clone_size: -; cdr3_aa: CATSDRYYTF; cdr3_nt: TGTGCCACCAGTGACCGGTACTACACCTTC
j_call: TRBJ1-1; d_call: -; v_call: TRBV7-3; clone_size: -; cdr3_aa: CASSFNLNTEAFF; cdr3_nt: TGTGCCAGCAGCTTTAATCTGAACACTGAAGCTTTCTTT
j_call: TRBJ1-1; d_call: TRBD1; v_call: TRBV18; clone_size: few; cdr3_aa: CASSPPQGVAVNTEAFF; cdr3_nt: TGTGCCAGCTCACCACCGCAGGGGGTGGCAGTGAACACTGAAGCTTTCTTT
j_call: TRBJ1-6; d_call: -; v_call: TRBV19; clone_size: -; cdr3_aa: CASGAPDVNSPLHF; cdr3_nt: TGTGCCAGTGGAGCCCCAGATGTAAATTCACCCCTCCACTTT
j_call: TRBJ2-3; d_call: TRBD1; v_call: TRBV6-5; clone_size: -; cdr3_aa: CASRTGGFTDTQYF; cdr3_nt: TGTGCCAGCAGAACAGGGGGTTTCACAGATACGCAGTATTTT
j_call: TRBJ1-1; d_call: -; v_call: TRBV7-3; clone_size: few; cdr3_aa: CASSSSDGQPAFF; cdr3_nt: TGTGCCAGCAGCTCAAGCGACGGACAGCCAGCTTTCTTT
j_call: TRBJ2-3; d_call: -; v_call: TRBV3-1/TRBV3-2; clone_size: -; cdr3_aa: CASSQVPGLPTDTQYF; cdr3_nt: TGTGCCAGCAGCCAAGTCCCGGGACTCCCCACAGATACGCAGTATTTT
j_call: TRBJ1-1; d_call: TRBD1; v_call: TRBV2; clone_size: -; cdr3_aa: CASFDGVQGAEAFF; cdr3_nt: TGTGCCAGCTTTGATGGGGTCCAGGGGGCAGAAGCTTTCTTT
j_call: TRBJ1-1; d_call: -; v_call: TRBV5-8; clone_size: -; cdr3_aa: CASSLRGNREAFF; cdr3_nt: TGTGCCAGCAGCTTGAGGGGAAACAGAGAAGCTTTCTTT
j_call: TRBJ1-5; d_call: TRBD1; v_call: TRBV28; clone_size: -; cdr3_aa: CASSFLGGVTGNQPQHF; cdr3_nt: TGTGCCAGCAGTTTTTTAGGGGGCGTGACAGGCAATCAGCCCCAGCATTTT
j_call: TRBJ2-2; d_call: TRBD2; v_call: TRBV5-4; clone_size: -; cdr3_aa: CASSLRRTETSGSTGELFF; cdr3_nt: TGTGCCAGCAGCTTGCGCCGAACCGAGACTAGCGGGTCCACCGGGGAGCTGTTTTTT
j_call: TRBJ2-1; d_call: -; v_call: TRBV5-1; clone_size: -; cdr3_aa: CASSLALGGTSSYNEQFF; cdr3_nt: TGCGCCAGCAGCTTGGCCTTGGGGGGTACAAGCTCCTACAATGAGCAGTTCTTC
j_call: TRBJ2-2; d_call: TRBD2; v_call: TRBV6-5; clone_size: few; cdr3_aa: CASSYGSSGATGELFF; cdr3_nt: TGTGCCAGCAGTTACGGGTCTAGCGGGGCCACCGGGGAGCTGTTTTTT
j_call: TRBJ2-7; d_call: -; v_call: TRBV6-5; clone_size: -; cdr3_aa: CASLTVKSSYEQYF; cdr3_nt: TGTGCCTCCCTCACGGTTAAGAGCTCCTACGAGCAGTACTTC
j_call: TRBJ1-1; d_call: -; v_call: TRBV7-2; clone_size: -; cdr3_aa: CASSSEGVTGTEAFF; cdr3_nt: TGTGCCAGCAGCTCCGAGGGGGTAACGGGGACTGAAGCTTTCTTT
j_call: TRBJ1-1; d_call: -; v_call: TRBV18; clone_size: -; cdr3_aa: CASSPGSFDFGSDEAFF; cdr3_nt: TGTGCCAGCTCACCTGGGTCGTTTGATTTCGGGTCAGATGAAGCTTTCTTT
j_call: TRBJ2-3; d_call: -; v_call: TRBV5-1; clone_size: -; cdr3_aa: CASSFGGSTDTQYF; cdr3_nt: TGCGCCAGCAGCTTCGGGGGATCAACAGATACGCAGTATTTT
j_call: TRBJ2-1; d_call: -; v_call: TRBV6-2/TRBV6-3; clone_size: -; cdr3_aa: CASRPPGEYNEQFF; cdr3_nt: TGTGCCAGCAGACCTCCCGGGGAGTACAATGAGCAGTTCTTC
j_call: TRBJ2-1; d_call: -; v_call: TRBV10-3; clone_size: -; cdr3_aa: CAISVEGDNEQFF; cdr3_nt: TGTGCCATCAGTGTTGAGGGGGACAATGAGCAGTTCTTC
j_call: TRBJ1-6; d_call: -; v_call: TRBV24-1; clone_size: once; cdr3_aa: CATSDLGGGLNSPLHF; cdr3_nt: TGTGCCACCAGTGATTTGGGAGGAGGTTTAAATTCACCCCTCCACTTT